The present T cell receptor (beta chain) was sequenced within a study of cytomegalovirus exposure and HLA in healthy donors. Whole-study context: An earlier analysis found under 130 million unique TCR beta sequences from around 180 million T cells. Study-level points and caveats: A few V segments could not be told apart, such as TRBV6-2 and TRBV6-3, and were left out.

V gave up 1 base and J gave up 4 bases; unmatched junction bases: 6. Per germline, CDR1 SGHNT and CDR2 YENEEA. The length of the CDR3 is 16 residues. In this sample, this clone turned up once. Its matching antigen is unknown. The PCR contained 60 Vbeta and 13 Jbeta primers. Measured with immunoSEQ multiplex PCR; TCRdb has only the in-frame clones, and not every one. The table includes more than 150,000 clones, 76% detected once. J is TRBJ2-3 and V is TRBV11-3; 9 bases are a match to TRBD1. The clonotype was recovered from a woman aged 25 to 39 in good health and CMV-seropositive. Sequencing input: PBMCs. CDR3 coding DNA: TGTGCCAGCAGCTTAGGGGACAGGGTCGAGGCAGATACGCAGTATTTT. Amino acids: CASSLGDRVEADTQYF.